Below, one T cell receptor (beta chain) is given with its context. This clone was seen only a few times. Its antigen is currently not known. Base quality data are lacking; no much larger clone is found one base away. The sample comes from a study of beta chain features in type 1 diabetes (dated by TCRdb to 2016 to 2019). A note on the overall study: No differences in mean age, gender distribution, total cell number or subset yield were found between patients and healthy donors. A total of 90 million to 130 million sorted cells were examined across all samples, and a strong correlation was observed between cell number per subset and RNA yield. In the study, TCRB repertoires of sorted circulating CD4+ T cell subsets from recently diagnosed type 1 diabetes patients were compared with those of matched healthy donors. Regulatory and stem cell-like memory subsets were isolated from only 8 patients and roughly eight healthy donors, whereas naive and central memory subsets came from all 28 donors.

Paper-wide results and their limitations: PCR might favor shorter templates, but patient and control samples were amplified and corrected together, so any skew would affect both groups equally. The naive, central memory and regulatory TCRB repertoires appeared to resemble one another more closely among patients than among healthy donors. Because cDNA rather than genomic DNA was sequenced, highly expressing activated cells could have been over-represented, although no difference in activation and CD3 levels was found between groups. Type 1 diabetes patients showed a moderate but significant shortening of TCRB CDR3 length in all four CD4+ subsets. Patients with type 1 diabetes made fewer insertions and deleted more nucleotides at VDJ recombination sites, implying thymic rearrangement abnormalities. Because small numbers of individuals were included in the HLA sub-analyses, any influence of HLA type on TCRB rearrangement was left unresolved.

As encoded in the germline V gene (reference sequence), CDR1 is LNHNV while CDR2 is YYDKDF. The junction shows trimming of 1 base on V and 3 bases on J, plus 10 bases between the germline ends. Including the terminal cysteine and phenylalanine, the CDR3 comprises 15 residues. The retained sequence is limited to the CDR3, 45 bases, with the frame set at the first base. The entire amount of isolated RNA was reverse transcribed using the High Capacity cDNA Reverse Transcription Kit, so the sequenced TCRB transcripts were expressed ones. Naive, central memory and regulatory T cell samples underwent deep immunoSEQ sequencing, averaging roughly 3.3 million total reads per sample. After sorted cells were lysed in RLT buffer, RNA was extracted with DNase-treated RNeasy Micro or Mini kits, with the choice depending on cell number. Each cell subset was processed on its own to prevent cross-contamination, while patient and healthy donor samples were processed together. Using the immunoSEQ multiplex PCR, TCRB sequences were amplified from cDNA into 87-bp fragments spanning the CDR3 region. The amplicons were sequenced using the Illumina HiSeq platform. The paper's processing steps were these. PCR bias was computationally corrected using synthetic template baselines, reads within Hamming distance 2 were collapsed, and singletons that could not be merged were discarded. By aligning reads against IMGT, V, D and J genes, CDR3 length, and insertions or deletions at six rearrangement sites were assigned. Within each subset, clonotype counts were normalized to sorted cell number, after which true diversity and Gini coefficients were computed with the tcR R package. The overlap coefficient, calculated on TCRB nucleotide sequences, was used to quantify repertoire sharing. As a proxy for the pre-selection repertoire, out-of-frame TCRB sequences from naive cells were analyzed. TCRdb holds this immuneACCESS table with in-frame rearrangements only. Some clones are missing; in checked studies, unresolved V genes explain under half, and the rest has no known cause. V, J and clone size reflect that table, while D and trimming were determined from the DNA. The sample includes some 500,000 clones, with over 9.5% observed a single time. The ten largest account for 0.046% of the sample.

From each donor, a single peripheral blood sample of around 0.12 L on average was drawn into heparinised tubes. Naive, central memory, regulatory and stem cell-like memory CD4+ T cells were sorted on a BD FACSAria II using a panel including CD45RO, CCR7, CD25, CD127, CD95 and CD27. A purity above 98% was achieved for all sorted populations. PBMCs were isolated immediately by Lymphoprep density gradient centrifugation and stained directly without culture. To minimize batch effects, samples were stained and sorted in pairs, one healthy donor with one patient per experiment. Sequencing was done on a sample of naive CD4+ T cells from blood. The cell subset or site label, as the study defines it: true naive CD4+ T cells. This receptor was taken from a woman aged 18-29 years in good health. The chain couples TRBV15 to TRBJ1-5, with no D gene named confidently. CDR3 loop: CATSRGLGPNQPQHF. The nucleotides are TGTGCCACCAGCAGAGGTCTGGGTCCCAATCAGCCCCAGCATTTT.